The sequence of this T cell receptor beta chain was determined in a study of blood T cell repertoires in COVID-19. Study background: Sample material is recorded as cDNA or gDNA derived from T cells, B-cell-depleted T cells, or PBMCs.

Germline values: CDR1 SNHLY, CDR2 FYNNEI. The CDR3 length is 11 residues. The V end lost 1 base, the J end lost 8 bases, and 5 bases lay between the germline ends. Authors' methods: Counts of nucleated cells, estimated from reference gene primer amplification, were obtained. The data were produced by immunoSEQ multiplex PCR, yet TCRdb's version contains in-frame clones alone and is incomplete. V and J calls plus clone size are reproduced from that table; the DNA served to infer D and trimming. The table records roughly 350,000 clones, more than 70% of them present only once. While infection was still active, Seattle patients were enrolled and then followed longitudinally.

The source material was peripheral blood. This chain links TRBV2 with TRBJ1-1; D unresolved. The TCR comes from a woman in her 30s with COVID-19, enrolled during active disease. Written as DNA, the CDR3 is TGTGCCAGCAGTGAAGGAGGGGAAGCTTTCTTT. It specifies CASSEGGEAFF. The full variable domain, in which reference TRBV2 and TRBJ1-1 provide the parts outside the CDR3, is EPEVTQTPSHQVTQMGQEVILRCVPISNHLYFYWYRQILGQKVEFLVSFYNNEISEKSEIFDDQFSVERPDGSNFTLKIRSTKLEDSAMYFCASSEGGEAFFGQGTRLTVV.